What follows are 12 T cell receptor beta chains derived from one specimen sequenced in a study of blood T cell repertoires in COVID-19. Profiling relied on immunoSEQ multiplex PCR, and the TCRdb table lists in-frame clones only, not all of them. The sample shows tens of thousands of clones, over 70% of them seen only once. The sample was peripheral blood. These receptors all stem from a human donor in a cohort sampled during active COVID-19.

V is TRBV9 and J is TRBJ1-4; D might be TRBD1 (5 bases). The germline V and J ends were trimmed by 4 bases and 2 bases, with 15 bases remaining between them. Germline CDR1 SGDLS, CDR2 YYNGEE. The CDR3 length is 16 residues. The CDR3 bases are TGTGCCAGCAGCCCCCGTTGGGGCGCGACTAATGAAAAACTGTTTTTT. Translating it yields CASSPRWGATNEKLFF.

The CDR3: CASSLGGTPSTDTQYF. The DNA for the CDR3 is TGCGCCAGCAGCCTGGGGGGGACACCTAGCACAGATACGCAGTATTTT. The J gene is TRBJ2-3, the V gene TRBV4-3, with D possibly TRBD2 on 7 matching bases. The CDR3 covers 16 residues. Germline V gives CDR1 LGHNA, CDR2 YSLEER. V was pared by 4 bases and J by 0 bases, with 14 bases between.

V usage is TRBV18 and J usage is TRBJ1-4; 7 bases agree with TRBD1. J was trimmed by 4 bases and V by 4 bases; bases with no gene match: 3. CDR1 and CDR2 from the germline V gene are KGHSH and LQKENI. This CDR3 region has 14 residues. The CDR3 region is CASSRDRDNEKLFF. The CDR3 nucleotides are TGTGCCAGCTCACGGGACAGAGATAATGAAAAACTGTTTTTT. The entire variable domain, with the rest obtained from reference TRBV18 and TRBJ1-4, is as follows: NAGVMQNPRHLVRRRGQEARLRCSPMKGHSHVYWYRQLPEEGLKFMVYLQKENIIDESGMPKERFSAEFPKEGPSILRIQQVVRGDSAAYFCASSRDRDNEKLFFGSGTQLSVL.

The DNA of the CDR3 is TGTGCCAGCAGCGAGGGACAGGGAATACCCTATGGCTACACCTTC. The encoded protein is CASSEGQGIPYGYTF. The chain couples TRBV9 to TRBJ1-2; 9 positions match TRBD1. Germline V gives CDR1 SGDLS, CDR2 YYNGEE. CDR3 length equals 15 residues. With 3 bases clipped from V and 4 bases from J, the junction kept 7 bases outside the gene matches.

This clone has just one count. This chain connects TRBV4-3 to TRBJ2-7; D uncertain. The V and J ends lost 4 bases and 4 bases respectively, with 17 bases between them. The CDR3 has 15 residues. Germline V CDR1 and CDR2: LGHNA, YSLEER. The CDR3 nucleotides are TGCGCCAGCAGCCTCAATTTCCCGTCGGGTTACGAGCAGTACTTC. Translation: CASSLNFPSGYEQYF.

The V call is TRBV5-1, the J call TRBJ2-2; TRBD1 aligns across 10 bases. V lost 5 bases and J lost 6; bases outside the gene matches: 7. The CDR3 is 15 residues long. The germline gives CDR1 SGHRS, CDR2 YFSETQ. The CDR3 region is CASRGDRGLPGELFF. The CDR3 region has the DNA TGCGCCAGCAGGGGGGACAGGGGACTTCCCGGGGAGCTGTTTTTT.

V is TRBV6-5 and J is TRBJ1-2; 10 bases are shared with TRBD1. CDR1 is MNHEY and CDR2 is SVGAGI in the germline V gene. This CDR3 region has 15 residues. Trimming cost V 5 bases and J 4 bases; bases outside gene matches: 7. The CDR3 region is CASSPGQGGVYGYTF. The DNA for the CDR3 is TGTGCCAGCAGTCCCGGACAGGGGGGGGTCTATGGCTACACCTTC.

The rearrangement links TRBV10-1 to TRBJ2-7; D possibly corresponds to TRBD1 (5 bases). The CDR3 contains 14 residues. The V end was cut by 10 bases, the J end by 2 bases, with 18 bases between. The germline gives CDR1 WNHNN, CDR2 SYGVQD (reference sequence). The CDR3 reads CATSRASAPYEQYF. The CDR3 DNA sequence: TGCGCCACCTCCAGGGCCTCGGCCCCCTACGAGCAGTACTTC.

The chain uses TRBV21-1 and TRBJ2-5; TRBD2, as called in the table, went unchecked against the DNA. TRBV21-1 counts as a pseudogene. There are 15 residues in the CDR3. The CDR3: CARVAGRQDQETQYF. The DNA of the CDR3 is TGTGCCAGGGTAGCGGGACGTCAAGACCAAGAGACCCAGTACTTC.

The chain recombines TRBV6-2 or TRBV6-3 with TRBJ1-2; 7 bases agree with TRBD1. J was trimmed by 8 bases and V by 4 bases; bases with no gene match: 10. Per germline, CDR1 MNHEY and CDR2 SVGEGT. The CDR3 length is 14 residues. The chain's CDR3 is CASSLPTGRKGYTF. The DNA of the CDR3 is TGTGCCAGCAGTTTACCGACAGGGCGCAAGGGCTACACCTTC.

The sample holds a few counts of this clone. V gene TRBV18 combines with J gene TRBJ2-5; D is perhaps TRBD1 (5 bases). The ends were cut back, 3 bases at V and 5 bases at J, with 13 bases in the middle. The germline V gene has CDR1 KGHSH and CDR2 LQKENI. The CDR3 loop spans 14 amino acids. In DNA, the CDR3 is TGTGCCAGCTCACCCTCAGTACAGGTGGAGACCCAGTACTTC. Its protein product is CASSPSVQVETQYF.

The CDR3 loop reads CASSPWGGTRVVGELFF. The CDR3 nucleotides are TGTGCCAGCAGCCCTTGGGGGGGCACAAGGGTTGTCGGGGAGCTGTTTTTT. The J gene is TRBJ2-2, the V gene TRBV5-4; TRBD2 is a possible D gene (7 bases). V was clipped by 4 bases and J by 7 bases, with 23 bases between them. The CDR3 has 17 amino acids. The V gene's germline CDR1 is SGHNT and CDR2 YYREEE (reference sequence).